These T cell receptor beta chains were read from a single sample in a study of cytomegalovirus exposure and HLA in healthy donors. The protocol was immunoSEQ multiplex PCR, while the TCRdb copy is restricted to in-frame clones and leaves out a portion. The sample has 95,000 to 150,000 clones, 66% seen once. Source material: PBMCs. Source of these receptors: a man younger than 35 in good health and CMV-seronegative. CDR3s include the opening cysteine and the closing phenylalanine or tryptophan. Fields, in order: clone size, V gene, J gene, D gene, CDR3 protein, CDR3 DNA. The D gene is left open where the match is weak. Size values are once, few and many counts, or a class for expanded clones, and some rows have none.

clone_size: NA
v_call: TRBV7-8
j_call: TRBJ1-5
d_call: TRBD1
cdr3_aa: CASSSRTGNNQPQHF
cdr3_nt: TGTGCCAGCAGCTCCCGGACAGGGAACAATCAGCCCCAGCATTTT

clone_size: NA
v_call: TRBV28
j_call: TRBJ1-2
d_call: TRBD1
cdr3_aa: CASSTQGRSDYGYTF
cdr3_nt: TGTGCCAGCTCAACACAGGGGAGATCAGACTATGGCTACACCTTC

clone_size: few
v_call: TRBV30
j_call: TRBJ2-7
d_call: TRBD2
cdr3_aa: CAWSFDWTDTSGRDYEQYF
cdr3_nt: TGTGCCTGGAGTTTCGATTGGACCGATACTAGCGGGAGAGACTACGAGCAGTACTTC

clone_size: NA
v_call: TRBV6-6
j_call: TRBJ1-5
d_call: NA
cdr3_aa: CASSYSGTNSNQPQHF
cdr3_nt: TGTGCCAGCAGTTACTCTGGGACAAATAGCAATCAGCCCCAGCATTTT

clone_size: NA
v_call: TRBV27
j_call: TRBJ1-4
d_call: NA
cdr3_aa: CASSPQPRGLREKLFF
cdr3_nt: TGTGCCAGCAGTCCACAACCCAGAGGTCTACGAGAAAAACTGTTTTTT

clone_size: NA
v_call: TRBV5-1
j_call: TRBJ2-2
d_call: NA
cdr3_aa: CASSLDSRHTGELFF
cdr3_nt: TGCGCCAGCAGCTTGGACAGCCGGCACACCGGGGAGCTGTTTTTT

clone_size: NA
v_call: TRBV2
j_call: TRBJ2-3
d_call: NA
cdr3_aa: CASSGEVDTQYF
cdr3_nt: TGTGCCAGCAGTGGTGAGGTAGATACGCAGTATTTT

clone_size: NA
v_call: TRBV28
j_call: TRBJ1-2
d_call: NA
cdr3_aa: CASTSTEVGYTF
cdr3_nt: TGTGCCAGCACCTCGACCGAGGTCGGCTACACCTTC

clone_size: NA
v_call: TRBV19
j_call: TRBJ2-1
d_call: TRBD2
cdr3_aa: CASRRLAGDYNEQFF
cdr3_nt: TGTGCCAGTAGGCGACTAGCGGGAGACTACAATGAGCAGTTCTTC

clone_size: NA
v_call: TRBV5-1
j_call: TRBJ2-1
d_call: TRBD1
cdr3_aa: CASSSTGDLSYNEQFF
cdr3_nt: TGCGCCAGCAGCTCCACAGGGGACCTCTCCTACAATGAGCAGTTCTTC

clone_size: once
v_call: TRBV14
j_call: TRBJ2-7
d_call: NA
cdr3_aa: CASSQGKQPREQYF
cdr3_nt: TGTGCCAGCAGCCAAGGAAAACAGCCACGCGAGCAGTACTTC

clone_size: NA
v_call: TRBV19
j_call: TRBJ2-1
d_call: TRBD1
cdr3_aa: CASNGQGASGEQFF
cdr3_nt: TGTGCCAGTAATGGGCAGGGGGCTAGTGGCGAGCAGTTCTTC

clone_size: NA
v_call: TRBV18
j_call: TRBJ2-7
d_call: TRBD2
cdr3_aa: CASSTGTSGLYYEQYF
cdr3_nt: TGTGCCAGCTCGACCGGGACTAGCGGGCTTTATTACGAGCAGTACTTC

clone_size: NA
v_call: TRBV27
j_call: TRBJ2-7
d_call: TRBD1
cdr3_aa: CASSHFRTGLAYEQYF
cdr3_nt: TGTGCCAGCAGTCACTTCCGGACAGGGCTCGCCTACGAGCAGTACTTC

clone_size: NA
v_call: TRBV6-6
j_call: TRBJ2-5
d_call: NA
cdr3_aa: CASSYPTPEETQYF
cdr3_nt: TGTGCCAGCAGTTACCCGACCCCGGAGGAGACCCAGTACTTC

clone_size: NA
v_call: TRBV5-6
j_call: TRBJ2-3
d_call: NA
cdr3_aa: CASSHSGSGTLLGTQYF
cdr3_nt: TGTGCCAGCAGCCACAGCGGATCCGGGACTCTTCTTGGAACGCAGTATTTT

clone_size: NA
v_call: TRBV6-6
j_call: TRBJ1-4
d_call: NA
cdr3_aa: CASSLNRNEKLFF
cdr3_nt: TGTGCCAGCAGTTTAAACAGAAATGAAAAACTGTTTTTT

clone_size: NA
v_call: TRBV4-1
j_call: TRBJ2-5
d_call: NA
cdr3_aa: CASSQTSGETQYF
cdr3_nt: TGCGCCAGCAGCCAAACTTCAGGAGAGACCCAGTACTTC

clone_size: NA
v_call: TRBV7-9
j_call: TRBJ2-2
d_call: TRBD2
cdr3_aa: CASSSTSAPQTNTGELFF
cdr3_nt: TGTGCCAGCAGCTCGACTAGCGCCCCCCAAACGAACACCGGGGAGCTGTTTTTT

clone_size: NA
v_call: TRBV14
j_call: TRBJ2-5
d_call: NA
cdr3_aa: CASSQDLQETQYF
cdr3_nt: TGTGCCAGCAGCCAAGATCTCCAAGAGACCCAGTACTTC

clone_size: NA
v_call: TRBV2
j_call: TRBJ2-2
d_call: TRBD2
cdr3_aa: CASRRTSGNTGELFF
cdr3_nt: TGTGCCAGCAGGAGGACTAGCGGGAACACCGGGGAGCTGTTTTTT

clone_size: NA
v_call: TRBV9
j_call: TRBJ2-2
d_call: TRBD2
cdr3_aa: CASSPRVAGPTGELFF
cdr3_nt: TGTGCCAGCAGCCCGCGGGTAGCGGGGCCCACCGGGGAGCTGTTTTTT

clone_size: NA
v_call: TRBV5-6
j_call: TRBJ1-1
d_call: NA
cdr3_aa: CASSPPDGGAEAFF
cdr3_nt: TGTGCCAGCAGTCCTCCGGACGGGGGTGCTGAAGCTTTCTTT

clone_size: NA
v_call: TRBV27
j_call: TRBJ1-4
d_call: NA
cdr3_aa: CASKSAATNEKLFF
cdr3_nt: TGTGCCAGCAAGTCGGCAGCGACTAATGAAAAACTGTTTTTT

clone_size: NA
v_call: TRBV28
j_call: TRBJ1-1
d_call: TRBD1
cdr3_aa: CASSFPGQGNTEAFF
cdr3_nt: TGTGCCAGCAGTTTCCCTGGACAGGGAAACACTGAAGCTTTCTTT

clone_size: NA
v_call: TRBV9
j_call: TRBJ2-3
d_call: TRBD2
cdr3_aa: CASSGLAGATDTQYF
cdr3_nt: TGTGCCAGCAGCGGACTAGCGGGGGCCACAGATACGCAGTATTTT

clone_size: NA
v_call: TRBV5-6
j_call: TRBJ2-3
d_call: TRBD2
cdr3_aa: CASSLGLAGHTDTQYF
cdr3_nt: TGTGCCAGCAGCTTGGGGTTAGCGGGACACACAGATACGCAGTATTTT

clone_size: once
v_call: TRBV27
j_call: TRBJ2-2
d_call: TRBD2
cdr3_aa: CASSGAGGRDFVF
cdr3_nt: TGTGCCAGCAGCGGAGCGGGGGGGAGAGATTTTGTTTTT

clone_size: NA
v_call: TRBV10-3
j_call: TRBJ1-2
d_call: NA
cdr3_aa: CAISQPDRRYYGYTF
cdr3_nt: TGTGCCATCAGCCAGCCTGACAGGCGTTACTATGGCTACACCTTC

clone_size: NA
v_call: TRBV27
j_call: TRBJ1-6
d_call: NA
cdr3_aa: CASSFQTDNSPLHF
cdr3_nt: TGTGCCAGCAGTTTCCAGACAGATAATTCACCCCTCCACTTT

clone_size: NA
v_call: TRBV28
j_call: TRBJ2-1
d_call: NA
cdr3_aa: CASRLGQRPYNEQFF
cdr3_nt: TGTGCCAGCAGACTCGGACAGCGTCCCTACAATGAGCAGTTCTTC

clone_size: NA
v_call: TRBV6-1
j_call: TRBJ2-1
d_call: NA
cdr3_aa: CASTSWSASVNEQFF
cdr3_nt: TGTGCCAGCACCTCATGGTCGGCTAGCGTGAATGAGCAGTTCTTC

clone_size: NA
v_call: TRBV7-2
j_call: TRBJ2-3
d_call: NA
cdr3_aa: CASSLTLGGTDTQYF
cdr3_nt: TGTGCCAGCAGCTTGACTCTCGGGGGCACAGATACGCAGTATTTT

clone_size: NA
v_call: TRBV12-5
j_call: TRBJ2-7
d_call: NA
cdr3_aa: CASGLDSYEQYF
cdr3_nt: TGTGCTAGTGGTTTGGACAGCTACGAGCAGTACTTC

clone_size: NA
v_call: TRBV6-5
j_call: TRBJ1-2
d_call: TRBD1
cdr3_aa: CASSPYRTGLYGYTF
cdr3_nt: TGTGCCAGCAGTCCCTATAGGACAGGTCTCTATGGCTACACCTTC

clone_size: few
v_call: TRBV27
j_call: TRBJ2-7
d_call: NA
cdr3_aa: CASSPGTPRQQYF
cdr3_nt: TGTGCCAGCAGTCCCGGGACTCCTCGTCAGCAGTACTTC

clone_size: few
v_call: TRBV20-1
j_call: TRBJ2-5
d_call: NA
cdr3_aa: CSVGRQETQYF
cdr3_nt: TGCAGTGTGGGGCGCCAAGAGACCCAGTACTTC

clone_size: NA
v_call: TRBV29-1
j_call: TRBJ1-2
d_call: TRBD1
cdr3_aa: CSVGVGGGGGYTF
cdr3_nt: TGCAGCGTGGGGGTAGGGGGCGGAGGTGGCTACACCTTC

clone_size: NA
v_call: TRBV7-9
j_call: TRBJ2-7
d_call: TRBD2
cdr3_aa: CASSIGSGLSYEQYF
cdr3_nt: TGTGCCAGCAGCATAGGTAGCGGGCTCTCCTACGAGCAGTACTTC

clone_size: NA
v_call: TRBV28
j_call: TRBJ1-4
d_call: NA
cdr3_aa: CASSSTGQGNEKLFF
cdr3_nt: TGTGCCAGCAGTTCTACAGGGCAGGGTAATGAAAAACTGTTTTTT

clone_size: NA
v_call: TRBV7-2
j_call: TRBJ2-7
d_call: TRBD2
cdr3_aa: CASSAGRRSASYEQYF
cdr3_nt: TGTGCCAGCAGCGCCGGGAGGCGGAGCGCCTCCTACGAGCAGTACTTC

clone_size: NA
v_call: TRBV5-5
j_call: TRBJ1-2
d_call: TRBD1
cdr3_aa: CASSVGTGVYGYTF
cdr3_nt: TGTGCCAGCAGCGTCGGGACAGGGGTATATGGCTACACCTTC

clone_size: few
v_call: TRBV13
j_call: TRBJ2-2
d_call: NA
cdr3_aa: CAWSSYTGELFF
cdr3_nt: TGTGCCTGGAGTAGCTACACCGGGGAGCTGTTTTTT

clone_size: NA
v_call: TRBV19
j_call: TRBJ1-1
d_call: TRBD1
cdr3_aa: CASSRQGLTNTEAFF
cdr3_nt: TGTGCCAGTAGCCGACAGGGACTCACGAACACTGAAGCTTTCTTT

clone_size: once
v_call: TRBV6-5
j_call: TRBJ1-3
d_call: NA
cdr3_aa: CAAVSSGNTIYF
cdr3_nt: TGTGCGGCGGTGAGCTCTGGAAACACCATATATTTT

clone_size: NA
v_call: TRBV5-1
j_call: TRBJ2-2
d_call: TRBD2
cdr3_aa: CASSLRGRGESTGELFF
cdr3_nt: TGCGCCAGCAGCTTACGTGGACGGGGGGAGAGCACCGGGGAGCTGTTTTTT

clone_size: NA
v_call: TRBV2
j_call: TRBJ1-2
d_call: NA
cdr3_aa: CASSDNGGRGYTF
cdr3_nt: TGTGCCAGCAGTGATAACGGTGGGCGCGGCTACACCTTC

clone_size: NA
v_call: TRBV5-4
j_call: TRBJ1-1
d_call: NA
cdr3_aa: CASNRGGAVGTEAFF
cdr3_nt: TGTGCCAGCAATCGTGGGGGGGCGGTGGGAACTGAAGCTTTCTTT

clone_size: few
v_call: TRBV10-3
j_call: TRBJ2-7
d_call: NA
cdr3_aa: CAISPSQGTPYEQYF
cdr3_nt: TGTGCCATCAGTCCCTCACAGGGGACTCCCTACGAGCAGTACTTC

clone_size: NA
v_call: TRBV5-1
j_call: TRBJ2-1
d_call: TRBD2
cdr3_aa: CASSLVGSGGNNEQFF
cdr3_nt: TGCGCCAGCAGCTTGGTAGGTAGCGGGGGAAACAATGAGCAGTTCTTC

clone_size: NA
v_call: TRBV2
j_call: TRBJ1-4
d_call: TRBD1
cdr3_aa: CASTPNRGRPTNEKLFF
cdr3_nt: TGTGCCAGCACGCCAAACAGGGGGCGACCAACTAATGAAAAACTGTTTTTT

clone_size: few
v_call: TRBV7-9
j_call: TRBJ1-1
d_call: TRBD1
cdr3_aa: CASKQGVGKNTEAFF
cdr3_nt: TGTGCCAGTAAACAGGGGGTGGGGAAGAACACTGAAGCTTTCTTT

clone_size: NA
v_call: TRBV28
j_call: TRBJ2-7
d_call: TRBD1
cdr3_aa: CASSSGGRDAYEQYF
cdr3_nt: TGTGCCAGCAGTTCAGGGGGACGGGATGCCTACGAGCAGTACTTC

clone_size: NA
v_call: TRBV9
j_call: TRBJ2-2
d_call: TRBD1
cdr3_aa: CASSVEDRDRGRLPSVGELFF
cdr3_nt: TGTGCCAGCAGCGTAGAGGACCGGGACAGGGGGCGTTTACCATCCGTCGGGGAGCTGTTTTTT

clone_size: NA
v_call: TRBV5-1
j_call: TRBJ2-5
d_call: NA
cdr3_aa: CASSRQTSAQETQYF
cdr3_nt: TGCGCCAGCAGCAGACAGACTAGTGCCCAAGAGACCCAGTACTTC

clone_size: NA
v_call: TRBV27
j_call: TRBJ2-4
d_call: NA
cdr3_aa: CASSLDRKNIQYF
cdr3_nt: TGTGCCAGCAGTCTAGACAGGAAAAACATTCAGTACTTC

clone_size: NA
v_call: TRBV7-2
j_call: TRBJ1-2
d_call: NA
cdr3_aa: CASSLAGDSHGYTF
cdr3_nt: TGTGCCAGCAGCTTAGCAGGGGATTCGCATGGCTACACCTTC